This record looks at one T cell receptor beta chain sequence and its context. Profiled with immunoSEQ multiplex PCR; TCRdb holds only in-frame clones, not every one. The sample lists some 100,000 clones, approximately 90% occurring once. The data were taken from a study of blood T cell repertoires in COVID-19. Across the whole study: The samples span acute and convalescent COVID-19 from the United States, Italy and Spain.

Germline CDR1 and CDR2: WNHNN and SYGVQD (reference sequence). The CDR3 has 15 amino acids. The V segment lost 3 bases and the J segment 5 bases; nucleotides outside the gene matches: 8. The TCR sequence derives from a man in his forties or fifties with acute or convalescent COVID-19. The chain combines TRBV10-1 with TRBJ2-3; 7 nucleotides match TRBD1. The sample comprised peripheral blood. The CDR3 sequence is CASSEMTGWGDTQYF. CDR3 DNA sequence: TGCGCCAGCAGTGAAATGACAGGGTGGGGAGATACGCAGTATTTT.